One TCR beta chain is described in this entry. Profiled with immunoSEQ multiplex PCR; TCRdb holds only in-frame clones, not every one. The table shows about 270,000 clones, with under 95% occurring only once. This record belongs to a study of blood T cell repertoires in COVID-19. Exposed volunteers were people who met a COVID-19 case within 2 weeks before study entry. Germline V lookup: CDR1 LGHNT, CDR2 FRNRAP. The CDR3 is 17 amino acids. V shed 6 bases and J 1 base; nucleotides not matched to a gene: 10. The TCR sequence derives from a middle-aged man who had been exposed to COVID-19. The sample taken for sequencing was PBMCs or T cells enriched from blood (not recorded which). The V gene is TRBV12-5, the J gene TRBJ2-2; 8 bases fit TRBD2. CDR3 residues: CASGLTSDPKNTGELFF. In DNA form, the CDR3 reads TGTGCTAGTGGGCTGACTAGCGACCCCAAGAACACCGGGGAGCTGTTTTTT.